This T cell receptor beta chain was captured by sequencing in a study of blood T cell repertoires in COVID-19. With V trimmed by 4 bases and J by 5 bases, 7 bases remained unmatched. The CDR3 sequence is 15 residues long. The germline gives CDR1 MNHEY, CDR2 SMNVEV (reference sequence). The assay was immunoSEQ multiplex PCR, and TCRdb's table has in-frame clones only and misses some. The sample shows some 83,000 clones, 88% of them seen only once. The chain combines TRBV27 with TRBJ2-1, with 8 bases that match TRBD1. The clonotype originates from a man in his 60s with acute or convalescent COVID-19. What was sequenced was peripheral blood. CDR3 DNA: TGTGCCAGCAGTTCCAACAGGGGGTTTGACAATGAGCAGTTCTTC. Encoded protein: CASSSNRGFDNEQFF.